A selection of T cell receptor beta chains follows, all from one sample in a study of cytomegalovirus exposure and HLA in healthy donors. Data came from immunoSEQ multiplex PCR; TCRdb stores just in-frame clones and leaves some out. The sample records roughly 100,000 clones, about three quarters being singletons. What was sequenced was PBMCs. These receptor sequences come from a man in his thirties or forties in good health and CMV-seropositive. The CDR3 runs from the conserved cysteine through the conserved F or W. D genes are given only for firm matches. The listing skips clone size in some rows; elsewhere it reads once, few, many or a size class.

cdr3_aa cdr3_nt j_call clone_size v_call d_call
CASSWGGTQHYEQYF TGTGCCAGCAGCTGGGGGGGGACCCAGCACTACGAGCAGTACTTC TRBJ2-7 . TRBV7-2 TRBD2
CASSLMRGQGTGNTIYF TGTGCCAGCAGCTTAATGAGAGGACAGGGCACTGGAAACACCATATATTTT TRBJ1-3 . TRBV11-2 TRBD1
CSVFPQAGVYNEQFF TGCAGCGTTTTTCCCCAAGCCGGTGTATACAATGAGCAGTTCTTC TRBJ2-1 once TRBV29-1 .
CASSEQNLRRVVVSPLHF TGTGCCAGCAGTGAGCAAAACCTCCGCAGGGTCGTTGTTTCACCCCTCCACTTT TRBJ1-6 . TRBV6-4 .
CASSVDRVNTEAFF TGTGCCAGCAGTGTGGACAGGGTGAACACTGAAGCTTTCTTT TRBJ1-1 . TRBV6-1 TRBD1
CATKTGGGYTF TGTGCCACCAAGACAGGAGGCGGCTACACCTTC TRBJ1-2 . TRBV28 .
CATRGQQETQYF TGTGCCACCCGAGGGCAGCAAGAGACCCAGTACTTC TRBJ2-5 few TRBV10-3 .
CASSIVSVTGELFF TGTGCCAGTAGTATAGTGTCGGTCACCGGGGAGCTGTTTTTT TRBJ2-2 . TRBV19 .
CATTGRQGLNSPLHF TGTGCCACCACCGGTAGACAGGGACTTAATTCACCCCTCCACTTT TRBJ1-6 few TRBV10-3 TRBD1
CASSQDRGKPYNEQFF TGCGCCAGCAGCCAAGATCGGGGGAAGCCCTACAATGAGCAGTTCTTC TRBJ2-1 . TRBV4-3 .
CAISGTANNEQFF TGTGCCATCAGTGGGACAGCTAACAATGAGCAGTTCTTC TRBJ2-1 . TRBV10-3 .
CASSLEQGSYEQYF TGTGCCAGCAGCTTAGAACAGGGATCCTACGAGCAGTACTTC TRBJ2-7 . TRBV5-4 .
CASSSTGMVTNLNQPQHF TGTGCCAGTAGTAGTACGGGGATGGTAACTAACCTGAATCAGCCCCAGCATTTT TRBJ1-5 . TRBV19 .
CASSLGGGGVQPQHF TGTGCCAGCAGCTTAGGCGGAGGGGGGGTCCAGCCCCAGCATTTT TRBJ1-5 many TRBV7-9 .
CASRGQGPSPQHF TGTGCCAGCAGAGGACAGGGCCCATCGCCCCAGCATTTT TRBJ1-5 few TRBV6-5 TRBD1
CASSSTGTYEAFF TGCGCCAGCAGCTCTACCGGGACATACGAAGCTTTCTTT TRBJ1-1 . TRBV5-1 .
CASSQDQGAQPQHF TGCGCCAGCAGCCAAGATCAGGGTGCCCAGCCCCAGCATTTT TRBJ1-5 . TRBV4-1 .
CASSLDRGRGNIQYF TGTGCCAGCAGCTTGGACAGGGGACGGGGGAACATTCAGTACTTC TRBJ2-4 . TRBV5-4 .
CASSYGAQETQYF TGTGCCAGCAGCTACGGGGCCCAAGAGACCCAGTACTTC TRBJ2-5 . TRBV6-5 .
CASPARGLPLTDTQYF TGCGCCAGCCCCGCCAGGGGCTTGCCTCTCACAGATACGCAGTATTTT TRBJ2-3 few TRBV10-1 .
CATSRQGGNTEAFF TGTGCCACCTCTAGACAGGGGGGCAACACTGAAGCTTTCTTT TRBJ1-1 . TRBV10-3 TRBD1
CASSLVFGQSTGELFF TGTGCCAGCAGCTTAGTGTTTGGACAGAGCACCGGGGAGCTGTTTTTT TRBJ2-2 . TRBV11-3 .
CASSDNDGTGEVQDAGELFF TGTGCCAGCAGCGACAATGACGGGACAGGGGAGGTGCAAGACGCCGGGGAGCTGTTTTTT TRBJ2-2 . TRBV9 TRBD1
CASSPQGAIPKNIQYF TGTGCCAGTAGTCCACAGGGGGCGATACCCAAAAACATTCAGTACTTC TRBJ2-4 few TRBV19 TRBD1
CASSLGVGSGQYF TGTGCCAGCAGTTTGGGGGTCGGGAGCGGGCAGTACTTC TRBJ2-7 once TRBV27 .
CASRWDRGRKLYGYTF TGTGCCAGCAGGTGGGACAGGGGGCGTAAACTCTATGGCTACACCTTC TRBJ1-2 . TRBV5-6 TRBD1
CASTGLDEQFF TGTGCCAGCACGGGTTTAGATGAGCAGTTCTTC TRBJ2-1 . TRBV6-5 .
CASSPQGANTEAFF TGTGCCAGCTCACCTCAGGGGGCTAACACTGAAGCTTTCTTT TRBJ1-1 . TRBV18 TRBD1
CASSQAQGAIYF TGTGCCAGCAGCCAGGCGCAGGGGGCCATATATTTT TRBJ1-3 few TRBV6-5 TRBD1
CASSPDRVVTEAFF TGTGCCAGCAGTCCAGACAGGGTCGTCACTGAAGCTTTCTTT TRBJ1-1 . TRBV25-1 TRBD1
CASSSRTGYYEQYF TGTGCCAGCAGTTCCCGGACGGGGTACTACGAGCAGTACTTC TRBJ2-7 . TRBV27 .
CASSSRDYYYEQYF TGTGCCAGCAGCTCCCGGGACTACTACTACGAGCAGTACTTC TRBJ2-7 . TRBV7-2 TRBD2
CAWSPITGYGYTF TGTGCCTGGAGTCCTATTACCGGGTATGGCTACACCTTC TRBJ1-2 . TRBV30 .
CASSFRQGRLDTQYF TGCGCCAGCAGCTTCCGGCAGGGCCGTTTGGATACGCAGTATTTT TRBJ2-3 . TRBV5-1 .
CASSFRPGGGTEAFF TGCGCCAGCAGCTTCCGGCCAGGCGGGGGAACTGAAGCTTTCTTT TRBJ1-1 . TRBV5-1 .
CASSYSSARVNTEAFF TGTGCCAGCAGTTACTCTTCCGCACGAGTGAACACTGAAGCTTTCTTT TRBJ1-1 . TRBV6-5 .
CASSYNPGQGRKTQYF TGTGCCAGCAGTTACAACCCGGGACAGGGGAGGAAGACCCAGTACTTC TRBJ2-5 few TRBV6-6 TRBD1
CASSPRQGGSPLHF TGTGCCAGCAGCCCTCGACAGGGTGGTTCACCCCTCCACTTT TRBJ1-6 once TRBV7-2 TRBD1
CASLQGIDTEAFF TGTGCCAGCCTACAGGGAATCGACACTGAAGCTTTCTTT TRBJ1-1 . TRBV18 .
CATSRVGGKETQYF TGTGCCACCAGCAGAGTAGGAGGGAAAGAGACCCAGTACTTC TRBJ2-5 . TRBV15 .